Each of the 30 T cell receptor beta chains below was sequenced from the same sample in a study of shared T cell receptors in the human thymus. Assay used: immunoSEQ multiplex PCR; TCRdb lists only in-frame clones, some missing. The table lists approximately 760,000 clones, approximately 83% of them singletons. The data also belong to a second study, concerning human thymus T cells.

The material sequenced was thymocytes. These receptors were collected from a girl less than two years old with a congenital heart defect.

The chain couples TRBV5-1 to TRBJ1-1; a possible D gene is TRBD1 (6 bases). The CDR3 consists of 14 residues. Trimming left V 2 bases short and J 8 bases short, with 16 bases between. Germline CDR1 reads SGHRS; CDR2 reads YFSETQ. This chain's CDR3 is CASSLVTGPEEAFF. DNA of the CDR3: TGCGCCAGCAGCTTAGTGACAGGCCCGGAGGAAGCTTTCTTT.

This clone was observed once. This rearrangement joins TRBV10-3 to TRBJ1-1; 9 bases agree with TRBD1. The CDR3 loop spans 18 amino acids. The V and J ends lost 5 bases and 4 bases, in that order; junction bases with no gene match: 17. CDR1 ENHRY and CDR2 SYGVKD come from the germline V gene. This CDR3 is CAISRQGVLRGDGTEAFF. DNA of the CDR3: TGTGCCATCAGTCGACAGGGGGTGCTTAGGGGAGACGGCACTGAAGCTTTCTTT.

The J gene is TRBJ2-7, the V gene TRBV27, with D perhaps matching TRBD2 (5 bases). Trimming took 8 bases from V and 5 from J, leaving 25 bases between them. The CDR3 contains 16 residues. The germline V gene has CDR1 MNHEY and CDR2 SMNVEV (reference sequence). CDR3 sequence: CASALIGLRERDEQYF. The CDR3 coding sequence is TGTGCCAGCGCGTTGATCGGACTCCGCGAAAGAGACGAGCAGTACTTC.

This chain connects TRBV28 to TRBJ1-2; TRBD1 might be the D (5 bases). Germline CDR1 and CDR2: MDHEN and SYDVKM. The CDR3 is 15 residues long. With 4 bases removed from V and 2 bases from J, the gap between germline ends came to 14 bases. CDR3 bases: TGTGCCAGCAGTTCCTCTTGGGACTTAAACTATGGCTACACCTTC. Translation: CASSSSWDLNYGYTF.

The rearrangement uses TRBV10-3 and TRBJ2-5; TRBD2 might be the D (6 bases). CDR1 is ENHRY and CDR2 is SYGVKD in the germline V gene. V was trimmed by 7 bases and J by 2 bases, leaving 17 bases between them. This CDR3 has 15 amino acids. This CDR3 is CAINGVGDSQETQYF. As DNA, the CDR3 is TGTGCCATCAACGGCGTTGGGGACTCACAAGAGACCCAGTACTTC.

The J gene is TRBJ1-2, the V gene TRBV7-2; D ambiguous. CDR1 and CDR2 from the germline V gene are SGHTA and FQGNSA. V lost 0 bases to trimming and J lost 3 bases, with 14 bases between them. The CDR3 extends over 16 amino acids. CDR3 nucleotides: TGTGCCAGCAGCTTAGCCCACAGTTTGCAGGACTATGGCTACACCTTC. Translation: CASSLAHSLQDYGYTF. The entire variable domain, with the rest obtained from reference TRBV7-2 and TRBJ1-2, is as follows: GAGVSQSPSNKVTEKGKDVELRCDPISGHTALYWYRQSLGQGLEFLIYFQGNSAPDKSGLPSDRFSAERTGGSVSTLTIQRTQQEDSAVYLCASSLAHSLQDYGYTFGSGTRLTVV.

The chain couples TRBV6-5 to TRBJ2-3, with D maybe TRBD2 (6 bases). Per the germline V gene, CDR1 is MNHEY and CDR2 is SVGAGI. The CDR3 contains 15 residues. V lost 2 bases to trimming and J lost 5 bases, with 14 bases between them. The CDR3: CASSYGGDGGDTQYF. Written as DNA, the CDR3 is TGTGCCAGCAGTTACGGCGGGGATGGGGGAGATACGCAGTATTTT.

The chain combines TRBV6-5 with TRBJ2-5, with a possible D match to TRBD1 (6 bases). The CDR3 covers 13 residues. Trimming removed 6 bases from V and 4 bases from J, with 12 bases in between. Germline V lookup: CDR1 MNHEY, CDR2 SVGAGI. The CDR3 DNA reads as TGTGCCAGCAGGGGGGCAGGCGGAGAGACCCAGTACTTC. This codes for CASRGAGGETQYF.

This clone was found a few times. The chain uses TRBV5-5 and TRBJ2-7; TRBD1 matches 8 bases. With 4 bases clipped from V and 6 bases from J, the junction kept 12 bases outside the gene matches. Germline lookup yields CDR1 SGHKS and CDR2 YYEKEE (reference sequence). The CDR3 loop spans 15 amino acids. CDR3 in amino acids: CASSHPPGGRGEQYF. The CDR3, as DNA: TGTGCCAGCAGCCACCCCCCAGGGGGCCGCGGCGAGCAGTACTTC. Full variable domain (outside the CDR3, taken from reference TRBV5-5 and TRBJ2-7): DAGVTQSPTHLIKTRGQQVTLRCSPISGHKSVSWYQQVLGQGPQFIFQYYEKEERGRGNFPDRFSARQFPNYSSELNVNALLLGDSALYLCASSHPPGGRGEQYFGPGTRLTVT.

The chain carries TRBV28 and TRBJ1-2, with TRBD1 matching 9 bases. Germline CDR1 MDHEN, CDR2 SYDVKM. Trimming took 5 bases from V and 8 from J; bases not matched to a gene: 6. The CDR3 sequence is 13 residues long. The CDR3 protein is CASSHRGQKGYTF. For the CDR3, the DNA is TGTGCCAGCAGTCACAGGGGGCAGAAAGGCTACACCTTC.

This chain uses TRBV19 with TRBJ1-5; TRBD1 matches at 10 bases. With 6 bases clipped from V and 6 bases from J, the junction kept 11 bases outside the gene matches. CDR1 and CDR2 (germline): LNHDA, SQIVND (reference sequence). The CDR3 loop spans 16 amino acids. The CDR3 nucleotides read TGTGCCAGTAGCGCAAAAAGACAGGGGGCAACTCAGCCCCAGCATTTT. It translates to CASSAKRQGATQPQHF.

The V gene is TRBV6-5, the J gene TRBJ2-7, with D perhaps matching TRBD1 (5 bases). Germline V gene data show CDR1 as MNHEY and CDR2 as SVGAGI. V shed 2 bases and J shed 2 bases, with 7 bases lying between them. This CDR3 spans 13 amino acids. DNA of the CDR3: TGTGCCAGCAGTTACCAGGGCACCTACGAGCAGTACTTC. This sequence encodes CASSYQGTYEQYF.

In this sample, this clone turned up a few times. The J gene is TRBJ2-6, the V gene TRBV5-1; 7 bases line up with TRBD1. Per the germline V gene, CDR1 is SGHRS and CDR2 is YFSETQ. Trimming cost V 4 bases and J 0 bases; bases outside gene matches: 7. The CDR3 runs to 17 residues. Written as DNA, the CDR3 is TGCGCCAGCAGCATGGACAGGAGAAGCTCTGGGGCCAACGTCCTGACTTTC. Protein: CASSMDRRSSGANVLTF.

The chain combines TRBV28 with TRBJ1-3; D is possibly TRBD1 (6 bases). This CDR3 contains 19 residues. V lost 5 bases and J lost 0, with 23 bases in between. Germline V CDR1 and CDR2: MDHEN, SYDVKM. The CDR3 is CASSPRQDINLLSGNTIYF. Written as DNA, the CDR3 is TGTGCCAGCAGTCCCCGACAGGACATCAACCTTCTCTCTGGAAACACCATATATTTT.

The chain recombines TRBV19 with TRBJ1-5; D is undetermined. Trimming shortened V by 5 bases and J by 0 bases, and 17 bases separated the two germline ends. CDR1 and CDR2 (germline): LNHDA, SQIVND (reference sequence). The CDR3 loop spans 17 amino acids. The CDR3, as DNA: TGTGCCAGTAGTGTGGGTCCCCGGAGGGATAGCAATCAGCCCCAGCATTTT. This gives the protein CASSVGPRRDSNQPQHF.

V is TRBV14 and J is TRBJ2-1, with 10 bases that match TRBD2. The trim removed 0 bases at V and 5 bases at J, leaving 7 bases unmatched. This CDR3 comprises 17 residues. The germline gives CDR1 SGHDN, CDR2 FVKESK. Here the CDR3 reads CASSQDLERGGHNEQFF. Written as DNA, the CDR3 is TGTGCCAGCAGCCAAGATTTGGAGCGGGGGGGCCACAATGAGCAGTTCTTC.

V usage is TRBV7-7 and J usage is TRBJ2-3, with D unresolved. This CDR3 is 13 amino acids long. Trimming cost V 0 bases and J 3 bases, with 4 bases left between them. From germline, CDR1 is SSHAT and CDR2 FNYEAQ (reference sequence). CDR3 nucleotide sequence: TGTGCCAGCAGCTTAGCCCTGACAGATACGCAGTATTTT. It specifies CASSLALTDTQYF.

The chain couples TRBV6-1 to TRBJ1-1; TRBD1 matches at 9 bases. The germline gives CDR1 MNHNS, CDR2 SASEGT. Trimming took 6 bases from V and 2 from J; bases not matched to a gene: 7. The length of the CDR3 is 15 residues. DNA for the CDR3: TGTGCCAGCAGAGATCGACAGGGGGGCAACACTGAAGCTTTCTTT. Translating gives CASRDRQGGNTEAFF.

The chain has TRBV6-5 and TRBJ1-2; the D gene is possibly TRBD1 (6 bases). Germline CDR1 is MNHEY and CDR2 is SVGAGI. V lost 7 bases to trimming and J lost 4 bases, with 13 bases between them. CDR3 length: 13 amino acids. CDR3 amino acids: CASTGDRSYGYTF. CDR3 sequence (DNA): TGTGCCAGCACCGGTGACAGGAGCTATGGCTACACCTTC.

CDR3 DNA sequence: TGTGCCAGTAGTCCCCGGACAGGGAAAGAAAAACTGTTTTTT. It encodes CASSPRTGKEKLFF. The chain is built from TRBV19 and TRBJ1-4; TRBD1 aligns across 8 bases. This CDR3 has 14 amino acids. Trimming cost V 5 bases and J 8 bases; bases outside gene matches: 7. Germline CDR1 LNHDA, CDR2 SQIVND (reference sequence).

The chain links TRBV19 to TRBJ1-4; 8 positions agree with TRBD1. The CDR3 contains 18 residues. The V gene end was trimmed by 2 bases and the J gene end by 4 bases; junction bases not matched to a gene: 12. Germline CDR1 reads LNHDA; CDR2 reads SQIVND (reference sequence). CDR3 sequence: CASSIRGGQDFFNEKLFF. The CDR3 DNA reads TGTGCCAGTAGTATAAGGGGGGGACAGGACTTCTTTAATGAAAAACTGTTTTTT.

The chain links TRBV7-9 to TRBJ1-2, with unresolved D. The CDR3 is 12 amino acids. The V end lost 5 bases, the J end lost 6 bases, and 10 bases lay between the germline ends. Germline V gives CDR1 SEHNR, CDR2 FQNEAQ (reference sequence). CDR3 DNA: TGTGCCAGCAGCCGACTAGAAGATGGCTACACCTTC. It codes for CASSRLEDGYTF.

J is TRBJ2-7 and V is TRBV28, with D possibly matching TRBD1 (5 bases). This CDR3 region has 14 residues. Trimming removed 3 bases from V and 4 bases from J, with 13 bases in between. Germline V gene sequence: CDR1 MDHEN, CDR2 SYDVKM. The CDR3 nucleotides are TGTGCCAGCAGTTTCCAGCAACGACAGTACGAGCAGTACTTC. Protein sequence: CASSFQQRQYEQYF.

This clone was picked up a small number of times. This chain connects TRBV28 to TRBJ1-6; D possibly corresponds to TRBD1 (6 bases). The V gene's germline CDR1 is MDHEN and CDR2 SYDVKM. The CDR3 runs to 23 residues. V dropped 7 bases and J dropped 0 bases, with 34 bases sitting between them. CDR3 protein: CASTCKGGEAPEERGSYNSPLHF. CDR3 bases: TGTGCCAGCACCTGTAAAGGGGGTGAGGCCCCAGAAGAAAGGGGCTCCTATAATTCACCCCTCCACTTT. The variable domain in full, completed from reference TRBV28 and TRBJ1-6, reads DVKVTQSSRYLVKRTGEKVFLECVQDMDHENMFWYRQDPGLGLRLIYFSYDVKMKEKGDIPEGYSVSREKKERFSLILESASTNQTSMYLCASTCKGGEAPEERGSYNSPLHFGNGTRLTVT.

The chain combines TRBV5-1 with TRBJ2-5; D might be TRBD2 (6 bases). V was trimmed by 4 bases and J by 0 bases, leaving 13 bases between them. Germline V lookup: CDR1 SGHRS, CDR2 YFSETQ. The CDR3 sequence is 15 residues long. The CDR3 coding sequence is TGCGCCAGCAGCCGGGCAGGGAGGTACCAAGAGACCCAGTACTTC. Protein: CASSRAGRYQETQYF. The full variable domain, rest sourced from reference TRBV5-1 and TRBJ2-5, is KAGVTQTPRYLIKTRGQQVTLSCSPISGHRSVSWYQQTPGQGLQFLFEYFSETQRNKGNFPGRFSGRQFSNSRSEMNVSTLELGDSALYLCASSRAGRYQETQYFGPGTRLLVL.

CDR3 nucleotides: TGTGCCAGCAGAGGACAGGGAGCTACGCAGTATTTT. Translated, it gives CASRGQGATQYF. J is TRBJ2-3 and V is TRBV6-1; TRBD1 agrees at 8 bases. The CDR3 runs 12 residues. Germline-derived CDR1 and CDR2 are MNHNS and SASEGT. The V and J ends lost 6 bases and 8 bases, in that order; junction bases with no gene match: 4.

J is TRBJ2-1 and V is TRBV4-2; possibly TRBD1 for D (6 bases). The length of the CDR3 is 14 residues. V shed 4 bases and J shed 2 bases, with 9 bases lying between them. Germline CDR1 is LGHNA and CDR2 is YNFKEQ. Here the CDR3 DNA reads TGTGCCAGCAGCCCCCGGGACACCTACAATGAGCAGTTCTTC. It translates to CASSPRDTYNEQFF.

Here the CDR3 DNA reads TGTGCCAGCAGTCCAATCGGACAGGGATTCGAGACCCAGTACTTC. It yields the protein CASSPIGQGFETQYF. The rearrangement uses TRBV6-1 and TRBJ2-5; 8 bases fit TRBD1. Germline loops: CDR1 MNHNS, CDR2 SASEGT. The trim removed 5 bases at V and 5 bases at J, leaving 10 bases unmatched. CDR3 length: 15 residues.

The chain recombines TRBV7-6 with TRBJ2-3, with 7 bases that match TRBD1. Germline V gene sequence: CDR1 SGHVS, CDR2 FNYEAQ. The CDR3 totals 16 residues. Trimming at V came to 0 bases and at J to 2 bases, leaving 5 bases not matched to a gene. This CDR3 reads CASSLATGEHTDTQYF. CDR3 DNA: TGTGCCAGCAGCTTAGCTACAGGGGAACACACAGATACGCAGTATTTT.

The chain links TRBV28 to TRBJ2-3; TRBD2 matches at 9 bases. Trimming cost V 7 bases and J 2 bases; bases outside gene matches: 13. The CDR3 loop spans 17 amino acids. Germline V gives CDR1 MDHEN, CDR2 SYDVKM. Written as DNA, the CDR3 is TGTGCCAGCACCTTTACCCGGCGGGGGGGCCACACAGATACGCAGTATTTT. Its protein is CASTFTRRGGHTDTQYF.